This T cell receptor (beta chain) comes out of a study of OX40 agonist ivuxolimab in advanced cancers. Method: immunoSEQ multiplex PCR; TCRdb's copy keeps in-frame clones and lacks some. The table lists approximately 84,000 clones, about nine tenths of them singletons. The CDR3 length is 15 residues. CDR1 and CDR2 (germline): KGHSH, LQKENI. The V and J ends lost 4 bases and 5 bases, in that order; junction bases with no gene match: 10. The material sequenced was CD4+ or CD8+ T cells sorted from blood, taken in a trial of the OX40 agonist ivuxolimab. The chain couples TRBV18 to TRBJ1-1, with TRBD1 identical over 7 bases. The clonotype comes from an adult with an advanced solid tumor such as melanoma, head and neck, liver or kidney cancer. The CDR3 spells CASSLAEGAGTEAFF. The CDR3 bases are TGTGCCAGCTCACTCGCAGAGGGGGCAGGGACTGAAGCTTTCTTT.